This TCR beta chain came from a study of cytomegalovirus exposure and HLA in healthy donors. General study results and limits: The only immune exposure information that was available was CMV serostatus.

Points on this clone: Its specificity is not known.

The germline CDR1 and CDR2 sequences are SGHRS and YFSETQ. This CDR3 is 17 amino acids long. V was clipped by 7 bases and J by 4 bases; unmatched bases: 17. Use of 60 Vbeta and 13 Jbeta primers characterized the PCR. Produced via immunoSEQ multiplex PCR; TCRdb's table is partial and in-frame only. The table records under 250,000 clones, 82% of them present only once. This sequence was found in a middle-aged woman in good health and CMV-seronegative. V and J are TRBV5-1 and TRBJ2-3; 8 bases are shared with TRBD1. What was sequenced was PBMCs. Written as DNA, the CDR3 is TGCGCCAGCGCTCTGACGACCGGGGTGACAGGGGCAGATACGCAGTATTTT. Translating it yields CASALTTGVTGADTQYF.